The rows below give T cell receptor beta chains drawn from one sample of a study of T cell repertoires in ileal Crohn's disease. Some clones are missing from TCRdb's copy, which holds only in-frame ones; the method was immunoSEQ multiplex PCR. The profile shows about 16,000 clones, about 90% of them singletons. Source material: ileal tissue. The receptors stem from an adult with Crohn's disease. CDR3s include the opening cysteine and the closing phenylalanine or tryptophan. D genes are given only for firm matches. A row's size may be missing; if present it is once, few, many or a size class.

J gene	V gene	clone size	D gene	CDR3 protein	CDR3 DNA
TRBJ2-7	TRBV10-2	-	-	CASSESRESGEQYF	TGCGCCAGCAGTGAGTCGAGGGAGTCGGGAGAGCAGTACTTC
TRBJ2-2	TRBV5-1	-	TRBD1	CASGGQGITGELFF	TGCGCCAGCGGGGGACAGGGGATCACCGGGGAGCTGTTTTTT
TRBJ2-1	TRBV10-3	-	TRBD2	CAISGLADVGDLYNEQFF	TGTGCCATCAGTGGACTAGCGGACGTCGGTGACCTCTACAATGAGCAGTTCTTC
TRBJ2-7	TRBV27	few	-	CASSPSGHPRAYEQYF	TGTGCCAGCAGTCCCTCGGGACACCCCAGGGCCTACGAGCAGTACTTC
TRBJ2-7	TRBV19	-	TRBD2	CASSMVAGAEQYF	TGTGCCAGTAGTATGGTAGCGGGAGCCGAGCAGTACTTC
TRBJ2-1	TRBV5-1	once	-	CASSLTGFGQFF	TGCGCCAGCAGCTTGACAGGGTTCGGGCAGTTCTTC
TRBJ1-1	TRBV6-1	-	-	CASRRFHVNTEAFF	TGTGCCAGCAGGAGATTCCACGTGAACACTGAAGCTTTCTTT
TRBJ1-2	TRBV5-6	once	-	CASEAQGYGYTF	TGTGCCAGCGAGGCCCAGGGGTATGGCTACACCTTC
TRBJ2-5	TRBV7-3	-	-	CASSREAGETQYF	TGTGCCAGCAGCCGTGAAGCGGGAGAGACCCAGTACTTC
TRBJ2-5	TRBV7-9	few	TRBD2	CASSLLGTSIETQYF	TGTGCCAGCAGCCTCCTCGGGACTAGCATAGAGACCCAGTACTTC
TRBJ2-7	TRBV6-1	-	TRBD1	CASSEMVRTGGSYEQYF	TGTGCCAGCAGTGAGATGGTGCGGACAGGGGGCTCCTACGAGCAGTACTTC
TRBJ1-2	TRBV18	-	TRBD1	CASSPGTGVRYGYTF	TGTGCCAGCTCACCCGGGACAGGGGTTCGCTATGGCTACACCTTC
TRBJ2-7	TRBV6-6	-	TRBD2	CASKGAARELRIQYF	TGTGCCAGCAAAGGGGCCGCGCGGGAGCTGAGGATACAGTACTTC
TRBJ1-5	TRBV27	-	-	CASSLSPTVMGNQPQHF	TGTGCCAGCAGTTTATCGCCGACAGTTATGGGAAATCAGCCCCAGCATTTT
TRBJ1-2	TRBV9	-	-	CASSSRTANYGYTF	TGTGCCAGCAGCTCCCGGACAGCTAACTATGGCTACACCTTC
TRBJ2-3	TRBV5-1	-	TRBD2	CASSLTGTSGSTDTQYF	TGCGCCAGCAGCTTGACCGGGACTAGCGGTAGCACAGATACGCAGTATTTT
TRBJ1-1	TRBV18	-	-	CASSPGVNTEAFF	TGTGCCAGCTCACCGGGAGTGAACACTGAAGCTTTCTTT
TRBJ2-2	TRBV6-5	-	-	CASTRDRFGELFF	TGTGCCAGCACGCGGGATCGATTCGGGGAGCTGTTTTTT
TRBJ1-1	TRBV27	once	-	CASSPYLTVEAFF	TGTGCCAGCAGTCCGTATTTGACTGTAGAAGCTTTCTTT
TRBJ2-6	TRBV4-1	-	-	CASSQRTTGTGANVLTF	TGCGCCAGCAGCCAGCGCACAACAGGGACAGGGGCCAACGTCCTGACTTTC
TRBJ2-5	TRBV6-1	few	TRBD2	CASRTSGETQYF	TGTGCCAGCAGGACTAGCGGAGAGACCCAGTACTTC
TRBJ2-3	TRBV19	-	TRBD2	CASRTSGSTDTQYF	TGTGCCAGTAGGACTAGCGGGAGTACAGATACGCAGTATTTT
TRBJ2-5	TRBV5-8	few	TRBD1	CASSKGQGVEETQYF	TGTGCCAGCAGCAAAGGACAGGGGGTTGAAGAGACCCAGTACTTC
TRBJ1-4	TRBV5-1	-	TRBD1	CASSPEGAVREKLFF	TGCGCCAGCAGCCCAGAGGGGGCCGTTCGGGAAAAACTGTTTTTT
TRBJ2-1	TRBV7-9	-	-	CASGSGGKKEQFF	TGTGCCAGCGGGAGTGGGGGGAAAAAAGAGCAGTTCTTC
TRBJ2-1	TRBV5-4	-	TRBD2	CASSYNLLAGQSSNEQFF	TGTGCCAGCAGCTACAACTTATTAGCGGGACAATCTTCCAATGAGCAGTTCTTC
TRBJ2-3	TRBV7-8	-	TRBD2	CASSRLAGGNTDTQYF	TGTGCCAGCAGCCGACTAGCGGGAGGGAACACAGATACGCAGTATTTT
TRBJ1-2	TRBV27	-	TRBD1	CASSHGTGDYGYTF	TGTGCCAGCAGTCACGGGACAGGGGACTATGGCTACACCTTC
TRBJ2-1	TRBV11-2	-	TRBD2	CASSPGLVPYNEQFF	TGTGCCAGCAGCCCGGGACTAGTCCCCTACAATGAGCAGTTCTTC
TRBJ1-1	TRBV6-5	-	TRBD1	CASNLSGGGSTEAFF	TGTGCCAGCAACCTATCAGGGGGCGGGAGCACTGAAGCTTTCTTT
TRBJ2-3	TRBV10-3	-	TRBD2	CAISLGLAGTSTDTQYF	TGTGCCATAAGCCTGGGACTAGCGGGGACTAGCACAGATACGCAGTATTTT
TRBJ1-4	TRBV28	few	-	CASSSAGVTNEKLFF	TGTGCCAGCAGTTCGGCGGGGGTTACTAATGAAAAACTGTTTTTT
TRBJ2-3	TRBV9	once	TRBD1	CASSSGQSTDTQYF	TGTGCCAGCAGCTCGGGACAGTCCACAGATACGCAGTATTTT
TRBJ2-7	TRBV7-2	-	-	CASSSPKLGPYEQYF	TGTGCCAGCAGCTCCCCTAAACTAGGGCCCTACGAGCAGTACTTC
TRBJ2-3	TRBV5-8	-	TRBD2	CASSLELAGGPYLDF	TGTGCCAGCAGCTTGGAACTAGCGGGAGGGCCCTACTTGGATTTT
TRBJ2-5	TRBV6-5	once	TRBD2	CASSPSGSGKTQYF	TGTGCCAGCAGTCCCAGCGGGAGTGGGAAGACCCAGTACTTC
TRBJ1-5	TRBV7-9	-	-	CASSPTGNQPQHF	TGTGCCAGCAGCCCGACAGGCAATCAGCCCCAGCATTTT
TRBJ1-4	TRBV5-6	-	TRBD1	CASSGQGEKLFF	TGTGCCAGCAGCGGACAGGGAGAAAAACTGTTTTTT
TRBJ2-7	TRBV30	-	-	CAWRPRPGGEQYF	TGTGCCTGGAGGCCGAGACCCGGCGGGGAGCAGTACTTC
TRBJ2-7	TRBV13	-	TRBD2	CASSSPRTSGRVEQYF	TGTGCCAGCAGCTCCCCCAGGACTAGCGGGAGGGTCGAGCAGTACTTC
TRBJ2-7	TRBV18	-	-	CASSPGTYEQYF	TGTGCCAGCTCACCCGGGACCTACGAGCAGTACTTC
TRBJ2-7	TRBV28	-	TRBD2	CASSTIQLKRFTAGGPLTYEQYF	TGTGCCAGCAGCACAATCCAACTAAAGCGCTTTACGGCGGGAGGGCCACTGACCTACGAGCAGTACTTC
TRBJ2-2	TRBV7-3	-	-	CASSLRQGGTGELFF	TGTGCCAGCAGCTTAAGGCAGGGGGGCACCGGGGAGCTGTTTTTT
TRBJ2-3	TRBV29-1	-	-	CSVALQATDTQYF	TGCAGCGTTGCCCTACAGGCCACAGATACGCAGTATTTT
TRBJ2-7	TRBV6-1	-	-	CASSETTVAYEQYF	TGTGCCAGCAGTGAAACGACAGTAGCCTACGAGCAGTACTTC
TRBJ1-3	TRBV27	-	TRBD1	CASSLTGTGAGNTIYF	TGTGCCAGCAGTTTAACCGGGACAGGGGCCGGAAACACCATATATTTT
TRBJ2-7	TRBV4-2	-	TRBD2	CASSQEGGEIPYEQYF	TGTGCCAGCAGCCAAGAGGGGGGGGAGATTCCCTACGAGCAGTACTTC
TRBJ2-1	TRBV10-3	-	TRBD2	CAISERASGVLGGNEQFF	TGTGCCATCAGTGAGAGGGCTAGCGGGGTCTTGGGGGGCAATGAGCAGTTCTTC
TRBJ1-5	TRBV6-5	-	-	CALGRDQPQHF	TGTGCACTAGGGAGGGATCAGCCCCAGCATTTT
TRBJ2-1	TRBV6-6	-	TRBD2	CASRSTSGRNYNEQFF	TGTGCCAGCAGGTCGACTAGCGGGCGAAACTACAATGAGCAGTTCTTC
TRBJ2-5	TRBV5-4	-	TRBD1	CASSLEGGGETQYF	TGTGCCAGCAGCTTGGAAGGGGGCGGAGAGACCCAGTACTTC
TRBJ1-2	TRBV28	-	-	CASSLTGNYGYTF	TGTGCCAGCAGTTTAACAGGGAACTATGGCTACACCTTC
TRBJ1-2	TRBV5-1	-	TRBD1	CASSVRGNGGNYGYTF	TGCGCCAGCAGTGTCAGGGGGAACGGTGGGAACTATGGCTACACCTTC
TRBJ1-3	TRBV19	-	-	CASSSVNGNTIYF	TGTGCCAGTAGTTCCGTTAATGGAAACACCATATATTTT